This TCR beta chain was obtained from a study of T cell repertoires in cytomegalovirus infection. Study-wide background: Recently identified HLA-C-restricted CMV epitopes were among the peptides used. CMV infection together with matching HLA type was indicated by public TCR beta signatures. Study conclusions and caveats: Carriage of CMV together with the relevant HLA was identifiable through cumulative public TCR beta family frequency. Dominating the ex vivo response were HLA-C-restricted CMV-specific TCR beta clonotypes.

The CDR3 is made up of 15 amino acids. The V gene end was trimmed by 7 bases and the J gene end by 3 bases; junction bases not matched to a gene: 9. Germline V gives CDR1 MDHEN, CDR2 SYDVKM. TCRdb processed the reads anew with MiXCR; each CDR3 protein has one entry. This table has some 940,000 distinct CDR3 sequences, roughly 30% appearing once. In its sample, this clonotype was seen a few times. What it binds is unknown. This clonotype was obtained from a human donor in good health (CMV status not recorded). Some clones in this sample may be carry-over from other donors' samples. The sample in question was cultured CD8+ T cells from PBMCs, obtained from culture after CMV antigen stimulation. The chain is built from TRBV28 and TRBJ2-1, with 7 bases identical to TRBD1. The DNA of the CDR3 is TGTGCCAGCACTTCGACAGGGTCCTACTACAATGAGCAGTTCTTC. Amino acids: CASTSTGSYYNEQFF.